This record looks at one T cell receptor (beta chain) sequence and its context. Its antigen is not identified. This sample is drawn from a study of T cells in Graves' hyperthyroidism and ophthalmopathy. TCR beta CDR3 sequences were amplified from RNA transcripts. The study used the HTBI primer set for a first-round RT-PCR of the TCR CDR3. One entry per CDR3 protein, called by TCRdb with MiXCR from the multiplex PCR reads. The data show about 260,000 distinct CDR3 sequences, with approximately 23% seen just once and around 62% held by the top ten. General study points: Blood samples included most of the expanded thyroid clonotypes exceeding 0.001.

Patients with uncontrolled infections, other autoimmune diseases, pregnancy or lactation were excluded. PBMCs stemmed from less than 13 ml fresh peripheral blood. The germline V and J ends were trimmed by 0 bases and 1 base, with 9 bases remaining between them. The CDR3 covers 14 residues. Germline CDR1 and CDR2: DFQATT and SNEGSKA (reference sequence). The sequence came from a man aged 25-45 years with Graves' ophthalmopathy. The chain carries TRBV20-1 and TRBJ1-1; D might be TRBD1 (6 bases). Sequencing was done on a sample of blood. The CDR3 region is CSARDLQGNTEAFF. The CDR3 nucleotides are TGCAGTGCTAGAGATTTACAGGGGAACACTGAAGCTTTCTTT.